This is a list of T cell receptor beta chains from one sample in a study of T cell responses to AZD1222 COVID-19 vaccine. TCRdb keeps only in-frame clones here, not all; method: immunoSEQ multiplex PCR. The table shows some 120,000 clones, with 75% to 90% occurring only once. The starting material was peripheral blood, obtained on day 0 of AZD1222 vaccination. These receptors came from an adult in good health. Each CDR3 is given without its conserved first and last residue. D genes are given only for firm matches.

TRBV30,.,TRBJ2-7,AWSVGGASRGSEQY
TRBV2,.,TRBJ1-1,ASTRDLNTEAF
TRBV29-1,.,TRBJ2-3,SVGPLRADTQY
TRBV27,TRBD2,TRBJ2-7,ASQLTSGAYEQY
TRBV2,TRBD2,TRBJ2-3,ASRTGGRGTDTQY
TRBV7-9,.,TRBJ2-1,ASSLGSSYNEQF
TRBV2,TRBD2,TRBJ2-5,ASSVRASGETQY
TRBV7-8,.,TRBJ1-4,ASSLARFRDSTNEKLF
TRBV11-2,.,TRBJ1-6,ASSLPTPGAPLH
TRBV12-3/TRBV12-4,.,TRBJ2-7,ASSSTGREQY
TRBV6-5,.,TRBJ1-1,ASRKVGENTEAF
TRBV19,TRBD1,TRBJ1-1,ASSSGTGLKRAEAF
TRBV7-3,TRBD1,TRBJ2-1,ASRKGARDNEQF
TRBV5-6,.,TRBJ1-1,ASSLGQVNTEAF
TRBV19,.,TRBJ1-5,ASSSRKGRSSNQPQH
TRBV5-1,.,TRBJ2-7,ASSLGQGAYEQY
TRBV5-1,TRBD1,TRBJ2-1,ASSNGQGLIANEQF
TRBV6-5,.,TRBJ1-1,ASTPRGNTEAF
TRBV24-1,.,TRBJ2-1,ATGVLGDEQF
TRBV6-5,.,TRBJ2-5,ASSYGFRGQETQY
TRBV28,.,TRBJ1-5,ASSPDRAQH
TRBV27,.,TRBJ2-2,ASSLSKNTGELF
TRBV19,.,TRBJ2-7,ASSRRGGGYEQY
TRBV10-3,.,TRBJ1-2,AIGLGSRGTNYGYT
TRBV7-9,TRBD1,TRBJ1-2,ASSEGAGMMGVDGYT
TRBV30,.,TRBJ1-2,AWRFRSLTPNYGYT
TRBV3-1/TRBV3-2,TRBD1,TRBJ1-2,ASSQDTGGYGYT
TRBV28,.,TRBJ1-2,ASSIATNYGYT
TRBV5-1,.,TRBJ1-2,ASSLGSGVDYGYT
TRBV5-4,.,TRBJ2-3,ASSLAAGGTDTQY
TRBV12-5,.,TRBJ2-1,ASGFETAPEQF
TRBV30,TRBD1,TRBJ1-6,AWRTGTDYSPLH
TRBV7-8,.,TRBJ1-3,ASSLIGRGSGNTIY
TRBV11-2,.,TRBJ2-7,ASSSPAGLVYEQY
TRBV7-7,TRBD1,TRBJ1-6,ASSLWGRDRAISPLH
TRBV5-6,TRBD1,TRBJ2-7,ASSLGRGLYEQY
TRBV6-5,TRBD1,TRBJ2-7,ASNERDSLSYEQY
TRBV10-3,.,TRBJ2-7,AISESDISYEQY
TRBV2,.,TRBJ1-5,ASSDRATRPQH
TRBV12-3/TRBV12-4,TRBD2,TRBJ2-1,ASRVGLAGLQF
TRBV19,.,TRBJ1-1,ASSMGTGNTEAF
TRBV27,.,TRBJ2-7,ASSPGVGTYEQY
TRBV28,.,TRBJ1-1,ASSLFRLGNTEAF
TRBV6-5,.,TRBJ2-3,ASSSPLGTATDTQY
TRBV4-1,.,TRBJ2-2,ASSQPSRRTGELF
TRBV2,.,TRBJ2-7,ASSWTASYEQY
TRBV9,.,TRBJ2-7,ASSITGTSYEQY
TRBV18,TRBD1,TRBJ2-3,ASSPGTGVADTQY
TRBV6-5,.,TRBJ1-2,ASSYSPDSVGYT
TRBV12-5,.,TRBJ1-1,ASGFAGRAEAF
TRBV7-3,TRBD2,TRBJ2-3,ASSLIGLAGSTDTQY
TRBV6-5,TRBD1,TRBJ2-5,ASRLQGAQETQY
TRBV5-1,.,TRBJ1-1,ASSEGGALNTEAF
TRBV12-3/TRBV12-4,.,TRBJ1-2,ASSSGTHRGYT